The TCR beta chain described here comes from a study of cytomegalovirus exposure and HLA in healthy donors. This clone was counted a single time. Its antigen is still unknown. General study findings and limits: Listed as cytomegalovirus-associated were 150 or so TCR beta chains. Donors belonging to an Asian-associated ancestry cluster reportedly showed fewer N-insertions in productive TCRs than the 666-donor mean, according to what a later analysis found.

Vbeta (60) and Jbeta (13) primers were used in the PCR. TCRdb's table, derived via immunoSEQ multiplex PCR, lists solely in-frame clones and lacks some. The data show some 160,000 clones, with around 85% seen just once and 1% to 1.5% held by the top ten. The sequenced sample was PBMCs. This TCR derives from a middle-aged man in good health and CMV-seropositive.

DNA of the CDR3: TGCGCCAGCAGCGAGGCGACAGGGGGAAACACCATATATTTT. As protein: CASSEATGGNTIYF. This chain connects TRBV5-1 to TRBJ1-3; 7 bases fit TRBD1. This CDR3 contains 14 residues. Per germline, CDR1 SGHRS and CDR2 YFSETQ. J was trimmed by 4 bases and V by 4 bases; bases with no gene match: 5.